This TCR beta chain was observed in a study of OX40 agonist ivuxolimab in advanced cancers. Profiling relied on immunoSEQ multiplex PCR, and the TCRdb table lists in-frame clones only, not all of them. The sample records 80,000 to 95,000 clones, roughly 90% being singletons. With 2 bases removed from V and 4 bases from J, the gap between germline ends came to 6 bases. The CDR3 consists of 13 residues. Germline V gene sequence: CDR1 SGHTA, CDR2 FQGNSA. The TCR originated in an adult with an advanced solid tumor such as melanoma, head and neck, liver or kidney cancer. The chain combines TRBV7-2 with TRBJ2-1; D is unresolved. This specimen consisted of CD4+ or CD8+ T cells sorted from blood, obtained in a trial of the OX40 agonist ivuxolimab. CDR3 sequence (DNA): TGTGCCAGCAGCTTAAGCGCTTACAATGAGCAGTTCTTC. Its protein product is CASSLSAYNEQFF.